The 28 T cell receptor beta chains in this list originate from one sample, sequenced in a study of T-cell reconstitution after alpha-beta-depleted transplantation in children. Molecular barcoding with unique molecular identifiers was used for the TCRbeta library. TCRdb passed the PCR reads through MiXCR, listing each CDR3 protein once. The table includes over 45,000 distinct CDR3 sequences, around 9% detected once. The material was PBMCs, mostly from graft donor cells, obtained 60 days after TCRalphabeta/CD19-depleted stem cell transplant. The receptors derive from a male patient between 2 and 10 years old who had a stem cell transplant for chronic granulomatous disease, so the T cells may come from the graft donor.

This clonotype appeared many times. The CDR3 bases are TGTGCCAGCAGCTTATCCGGGGAGACCCAGTACTTC. Its translation is CASSLSGETQYF. The chain joins TRBV5-6 to TRBJ2-5; D is ambiguous. Germline CDR1 reads SGHDT; CDR2 reads YYEEEE. Trimming shortened V by 2 bases and J by 5 bases, and 7 bases separated the two germline ends. The CDR3 is made up of 12 amino acids.

V is TRBV2 and J is TRBJ1-6, with 7 bases matching TRBD1. Germline CDR1 reads SNHLY; CDR2 reads FYNNEI. V lost 5 bases to trimming and J lost 7 bases; unmatched junction nucleotides: 5. The CDR3 extends over 14 amino acids. CDR3 loop: CASSSDRINSPLHF. CDR3 DNA sequence: TGTGCCAGCAGTTCGGACAGGATAAATTCACCCCTCCACTTT. The whole variable domain, remainder taken from reference TRBV2 and TRBJ1-6, is EPEVTQTPSHQVTQMGQEVILRCVPISNHLYFYWYRQILGQKVEFLVSFYNNEISEKSEIFDDQFSVERPDGSNFTLKIRSTKLEDSAMYFCASSSDRINSPLHFGNGTRLTVT.

The gene calls are TRBV30 and TRBJ2-3; no firm D call. CDR3 size: 12 residues. Germline values: CDR1 GTSNPN, CDR2 SVGIG (reference sequence). Trimming stripped 2 bases from V and 3 bases from J, with 6 bases between. CDR3 in DNA: TGTGCCTGGAGTATGGCAACAGATACGCAGTATTTT. Its translation is CAWSMATDTQYF.

The V and J genes are TRBV11-1 and TRBJ2-7, with D possibly TRBD2 on 6 matching bases. V lost 5 bases and J 2 bases, leaving 28 bases between the germline ends. The germline V gene encodes CDR1 SGHAT and CDR2 FQDESV (reference sequence). The CDR3 consists of 19 residues. The DNA of the CDR3 is TGTGCCAGCAGCACCCCTCCCCGGGACTGGGACGCCGGAGCCTACGAGCAGTACTTC. The encoded protein is CASSTPPRDWDAGAYEQYF.

In its sample, this clonotype is medium-sized. The chain has TRBV5-1 and TRBJ2-7; TRBD1 or TRBD2 may be the D gene (5 bases each). This CDR3 is 14 amino acids long. V shed 4 bases and J shed 6 bases, with 17 bases lying between them. Germline lookup yields CDR1 SGHRS and CDR2 YFSETQ. The CDR3 region is CASSIQQPRGEQYF. The CDR3 bases are TGCGCCAGCAGCATTCAACAGCCGAGGGGCGAGCAGTACTTC.

This clonotype was observed at least ten times. The rearrangement uses TRBV21-1 and TRBJ1-2; no DNA check was done on the table's D call, TRBD1. TRBV21-1 is a documented pseudogene. The CDR3 covers 14 residues. CDR3 nucleotides: TGTGCCAGCAGAAGGGGAAGGGGGAAGGATGGCTACACCTTC. Translating gives CASRRGRGKDGYTF.

Remarks on this clonotype: A much larger clone is a single base away; this may be a read error. CDR3: CASPPTGSYEQYF. For the CDR3, the DNA is TGTGCCAGCCCCCCGACAGGGTCCTACGAGCAGTACTTC. This chain connects TRBV28 to TRBJ2-7; 7 nucleotides match TRBD1. V lost 8 bases, J lost 1 base, and 5 bases stayed unmatched. Germline CDR1 reads MDHEN; CDR2 reads SYDVKM. This CDR3 contains 13 residues. The variable domain in full, with the rest retrieved from reference TRBV28 and TRBJ2-7, is DVKVTQSSRYLVKRTGEKVFLECVQDMDHENMFWYRQDPGLGLRLIYFSYDVKMKEKGDIPEGYSVSREKKERFSLILESASTNQTSMYLCASPPTGSYEQYFGPGTRLTVT.

This clonotype has a count of ten or more. V and J are TRBV13 and TRBJ2-1; D is uncertain. Germline CDR1 is PRHDT and CDR2 is FYEKMQ (reference sequence). V was shortened by 2 bases and J by 6 bases, with 5 bases between the two germline ends. This CDR3 contains 12 residues. The CDR3 bases are TGTGCCAGCAGCTTACTGGCCAATGAGCAGTTCTTC. Translation: CASSLLANEQFF.

This rearrangement joins TRBV2 to TRBJ2-7; D uncertain. The CDR3 is 13 amino acids. The germline V gene encodes CDR1 SNHLY and CDR2 FYNNEI. V dropped 6 bases and J dropped 7 bases, with 16 bases sitting between them. The CDR3 reads CASRAVGQNEQYF. As DNA, the CDR3 is TGTGCCAGCAGGGCGGTCGGGCAGAATGAGCAGTACTTC. Variable domain in full (rest from reference TRBV2 and TRBJ2-7): EPEVTQTPSHQVTQMGQEVILRCVPISNHLYFYWYRQILGQKVEFLVSFYNNEISEKSEIFDDQFSVERPDGSNFTLKIRSTKLEDSAMYFCASRAVGQNEQYFGPGTRLTVT.

This clonotype occurred a few times. This chain uses TRBV7-2 with TRBJ2-5, with 10 bases that match TRBD1. CDR1 is SGHTA, CDR2 FQGNSA, per germline. CDR3 length: 14 residues. V gave up 5 bases and J gave up 5 bases; unmatched junction bases: 5. As DNA, the CDR3 is TGTGCCAGCAGCACGGACAGGGGGTGGGAGACCCAGTACTTC. Amino acid sequence: CASSTDRGWETQYF.

This clonotype was counted many times. This rearrangement joins TRBV28 to TRBJ2-1, with D uncertain. Trimming took off 6 bases at V and 7 bases at J, with 10 bases between the two ends. The CDR3 totals 12 residues. The V gene's germline CDR1 is MDHEN and CDR2 SYDVKM. The CDR3 loop is CASRGRRNEQFF. CDR3 bases: TGTGCCAGCAGAGGACGTAGGAATGAGCAGTTCTTC.

There are many counts of this clonotype. The chain joins TRBV28 to TRBJ2-7; 7 bases line up with TRBD1. The CDR3 totals 15 residues. Germline-derived CDR1 and CDR2 are MDHEN and SYDVKM. With 3 bases clipped from V and 2 bases from J, the junction kept 7 bases outside the gene matches. CDR3 region: CASSFSLTGAYEQYF. For the CDR3, the DNA is TGTGCCAGCAGTTTTTCCTTAACAGGGGCCTACGAGCAGTACTTC.

This clonotype was detected many times. J is TRBJ1-4 and V is TRBV5-1, with D hard to call. This CDR3 spans 13 amino acids. V was cut by 0 bases and J by 1 base, with 1 base left in between. Germline lookup yields CDR1 SGHRS and CDR2 YFSETQ. The CDR3 loop is CASSLGTNEKLFF. CDR3 nucleotides: TGCGCCAGCAGCTTGGGAACTAATGAAAAACTGTTTTTT.

This clonotype was counted between two and nine times. The rearrangement links TRBV19 to TRBJ1-5; tentative D call: TRBD1 (5 bases). Germline values: CDR1 LNHDA, CDR2 SQIVND (reference sequence). The V end lost 5 bases, the J end lost 1 base, and 12 bases lay between the germline ends. The CDR3 totals 15 residues. The CDR3, as DNA: TGTGCCAGTAGTCCCCCCGGGACCAGCAATCAGCCCCAGCATTTT. Residues: CASSPPGTSNQPQHF. Looking up the rest from reference TRBV19 and TRBJ1-5 gives the full variable domain: DGGITQSPKYLFRKEGQNVTLSCEQNLNHDAMYWYRQDPGQGLRLIYYSQIVNDFQKGDIAEGYSVSREKKESFPLTVTSAQKNPTAFYLCASSPPGTSNQPQHFGDGTRLSIL.

The chain carries TRBV7-9 and TRBJ2-5; TRBD2 agrees at 11 bases. The CDR3 loop spans 16 amino acids. Trimming at V came to 0 bases and at J to 5 bases, leaving 5 bases not matched to a gene. Germline CDR1 is SEHNR and CDR2 is FQNEAQ (reference sequence). The CDR3 spells CASSLALAGGGETQYF. In DNA, the CDR3 is TGTGCCAGCAGCTTAGCCCTAGCGGGAGGCGGCGAGACCCAGTACTTC.

A word on this clonotype: A single base separates this from a much larger clone, so it may be a read error. This sequence joins TRBV2 and TRBJ1-4; D gene ambiguous. From germline, CDR1 is SNHLY and CDR2 FYNNEI. The CDR3 covers 14 residues. DNA for the CDR3: TGTTCCAGCCTCGGACGGAGGGCGCATGAAAAACTGTTTTTT. Translated: CSSLGRRAHEKLFF.

The CDR3 sequence is CASPGPQGINQPQHF. CDR3 in DNA: TGTGCCAGCCCCGGCCCACAGGGAATCAATCAGCCCCAGCATTTT. The gene calls are TRBV18 and TRBJ1-5; a possible D gene is TRBD1 (6 bases). The CDR3 length is 15 residues. Germline assignment: CDR1 KGHSH and CDR2 LQKENI. The V end was cut by 8 bases, the J end by 3 bases, with 17 bases between. Based on the CDR3 plus reference TRBV18 and TRBJ1-5, the full variable domain is NAGVMQNPRHLVRRRGQEARLRCSPMKGHSHVYWYRQLPEEGLKFMVYLQKENIIDESGMPKERFSAEFPKEGPSILRIQQVVRGDSAAYFCASPGPQGINQPQHFGDGTRLSIL.

This clonotype was recorded at least ten times. The V gene is TRBV20-1, the J gene TRBJ1-5; weak D call: TRBD1 (6 bases). Germline CDR1 and CDR2: DFQATT and SNEGSKA (reference sequence). The length of the CDR3 is 16 residues. Trimming cost V 2 bases and J 6 bases, with 20 bases left between them. CDR3 in DNA: TGCAGTGCTAGACTCAGGGGCCATACCGGGGGTCAGCCCCAGCATTTT. Its translation: CSARLRGHTGGQPQHF.

This chain joins TRBV5-1 and TRBJ1-5; D may be TRBD1 (5 bases). This CDR3 region has 15 residues. Trimming cost V 0 bases and J 7 bases, with 14 bases left between them. CDR1 SGHRS and CDR2 YFSETQ come from the germline V gene. The CDR3 reads CASSLGQGEGQPQHF. DNA of the CDR3: TGCGCCAGCAGCTTGGGGCAGGGTGAGGGACAGCCCCAGCATTTT. The full variable domain, completed using reference TRBV5-1 and TRBJ1-5, is KAGVTQTPRYLIKTRGQQVTLSCSPISGHRSVSWYQQTPGQGLQFLFEYFSETQRNKGNFPGRFSGRQFSNSRSEMNVSTLELGDSALYLCASSLGQGEGQPQHFGDGTRLSIL.

This clonotype was seen at least ten times. The chain combines TRBV5-6 with TRBJ2-5; TRBD2 matches at 12 bases. Looked up from germline, CDR1 is SGHDT and CDR2 is YYEEEE. Trimming took 1 base from V and 4 from J; bases not matched to a gene: 5. The CDR3 loop spans 16 amino acids. The CDR3 protein is CASSLLAGGFRETQYF. In DNA form, the CDR3 reads TGTGCCAGCAGCTTGCTAGCGGGAGGGTTTAGAGAGACCCAGTACTTC. Variable domain in full (rest from reference TRBV5-6 and TRBJ2-5): DAGVTQSPTHLIKTRGQQVTLRCSPKSGHDTVSWYQQALGQGPQFIFQYYEEEERQRGNFPDRFSGHQFPNYSSELNVNALLLGDSALYLCASSLLAGGFRETQYFGPGTRLLVL.

This clonotype was recorded at least ten times. CDR3: CASTHGLVGSYEQYF. The CDR3 DNA reads as TGTGCCAGCACCCACGGACTAGTTGGCTCCTACGAGCAGTACTTC. The chain employs TRBV5-5 and TRBJ2-7, with 7 bases fitting TRBD2. Germline CDR1 is SGHKS and CDR2 is YYEKEE (reference sequence). CDR3 size: 15 residues. V trimming: 6 bases; J trimming: 0 bases; junction bases outside the gene matches: 9.

There are many counts of this clonotype. The gene calls are TRBV7-8 and TRBJ2-4; D uncertain. The CDR3 is 14 amino acids. V was cut by 2 bases and J by 1 base, with 6 bases left in between. In germline, CDR1 is SGHVS, CDR2 FQNEAQ. The CDR3 region is CASSLIEAKNIQYF. CDR3 sequence (DNA): TGTGCCAGCAGCTTAATTGAGGCCAAAAACATTCAGTACTTC.

Ten or more counts support this clonotype. The chain recombines TRBV13 with TRBJ1-1; the D gene is possibly TRBD1 (5 bases). The CDR3 totals 15 residues. V dropped 3 bases and J dropped 1 base, with 12 bases sitting between them. CDR1 is PRHDT and CDR2 is FYEKMQ in the germline V gene (reference sequence). The CDR3 region is CASSFGPDRNTEAFF. The CDR3 nucleotides are TGTGCCAGCAGCTTTGGCCCCGACAGGAACACTGAAGCTTTCTTT.

This clonotype was found many times. At one of its ends the junction is not consistent with the germline gene, which may arise from a read error. This chain joins TRBV11-2 and TRBJ2-7; no reliable D call. Germline assignment: CDR1 SGHAT and CDR2 FQNNGV. The CDR3 runs to 12 residues. The CDR3 here is CASSLGVGKEAF. As DNA, the CDR3 is TGTGCCAGCAGCTTAGGGGTAGGCAAAGAAGCCTTC. Drawing the rest from reference TRBV11-2 and TRBJ2-7, the complete variable domain is EAGVAQSPRYKIIEKRQSVAFWCNPISGHATLYWYQQILGQGPKLLIQFQNNGVVDDSQLPKDRFSAERLKGVDSTLKIQPAKLEDSAVYLCASSLGVGKEAFGPGTRLTVT.

J is TRBJ2-7 and V is TRBV10-3, with 9 bases that match TRBD1. Germline CDR1 reads ENHRY; CDR2 reads SYGVKD. The CDR3 is made up of 13 amino acids. The junction had 3 bases not matched to a gene; V was cut back by 6 bases and J by 3 bases. The CDR3 here is CAISGTGYYEQYF. Written as DNA, the CDR3 is TGTGCCATCAGCGGGACAGGGTACTACGAGCAGTACTTC.

This clonotype has more than one count but fewer than ten. No DNA is shown, since the ends of the CDR3 on it are uncertain; the CDR3 is the one TCRdb lists. This chain links TRBV9 with TRBJ2-2; the table's D call TRBD1 went unverified against the DNA. The CDR3 has 19 amino acids, counting both end residues. CDR1 and CDR2 from the germline V gene are SGDLS and YYNGEE. This CDR3 reads CASSVVQGAPFEHRGAVFF.

This clonotype was observed at least ten times. The chain links TRBV20-1 to TRBJ2-7; 9 nucleotides align to TRBD2. The CDR3 runs 14 residues. Germline trimming cut 4 bases from V and 5 bases from J; bases unmatched to any gene: 9. In germline, CDR1 is DFQATT, CDR2 SNEGSKA (reference sequence). The DNA for the CDR3 is TGCAGTGCTAAGGGACTAGCCCCTTATAACGAGCAGTACTTC. Translation: CSAKGLAPYNEQYF.

This chain links TRBV5-5 with TRBJ1-1; TRBD1 is a possible D gene (6 bases). Trimming removed 5 bases at V and 1 base at J, with 24 bases between. Germline loops: CDR1 SGHKS, CDR2 YYEKEE (reference sequence). The CDR3 length is 18 residues. Here the CDR3 DNA reads TGTGCCAGCAGTTCGGGGGGGCAGAGCTGGTTACCGAACACTGAAGCTTTCTTT. Amino acids: CASSSGGQSWLPNTEAFF.